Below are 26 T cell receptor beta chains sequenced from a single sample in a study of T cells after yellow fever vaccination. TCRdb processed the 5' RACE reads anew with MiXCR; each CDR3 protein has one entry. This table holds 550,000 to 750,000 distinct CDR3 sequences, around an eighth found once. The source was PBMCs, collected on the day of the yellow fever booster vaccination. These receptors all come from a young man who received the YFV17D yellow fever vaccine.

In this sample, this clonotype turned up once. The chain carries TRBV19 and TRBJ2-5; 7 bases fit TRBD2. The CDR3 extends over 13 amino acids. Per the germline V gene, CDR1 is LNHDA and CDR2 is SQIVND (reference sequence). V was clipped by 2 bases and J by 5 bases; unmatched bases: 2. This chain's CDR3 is CASSIREGETQYF. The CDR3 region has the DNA TGTGCCAGTAGTATAAGGGAGGGGGAGACCCAGTACTTC.

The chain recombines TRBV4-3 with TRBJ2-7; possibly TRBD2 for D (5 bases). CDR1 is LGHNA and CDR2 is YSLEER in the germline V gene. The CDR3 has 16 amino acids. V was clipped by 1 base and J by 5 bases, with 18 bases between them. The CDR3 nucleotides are TGCGCCAGCAGCCAAGGAACTAGTATGTTCCTCCACGAGCAGTACTTC. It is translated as CASSQGTSMFLHEQYF.

The CDR3, as DNA: TGCAGTGCTCGGACAGGGGGCAACACCGGGGAGCTGTTTTTT. Protein: CSARTGGNTGELFF. The gene calls are TRBV20-1 and TRBJ2-2; 11 positions agree with TRBD1. There are 14 residues in the CDR3. The ends lost 5 bases at V and 2 bases at J; junction bases unmatched: 1. Germline V gene data show CDR1 as DFQATT and CDR2 as SNEGSKA (reference sequence).

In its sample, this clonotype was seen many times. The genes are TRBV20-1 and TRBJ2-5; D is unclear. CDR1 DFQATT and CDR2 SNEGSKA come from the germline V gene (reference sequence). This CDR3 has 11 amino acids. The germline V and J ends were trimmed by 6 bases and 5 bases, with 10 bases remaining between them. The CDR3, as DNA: TGCAGTGCCTACCCGCTGGAGACCCAGTACTTC. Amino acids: CSAYPLETQYF.

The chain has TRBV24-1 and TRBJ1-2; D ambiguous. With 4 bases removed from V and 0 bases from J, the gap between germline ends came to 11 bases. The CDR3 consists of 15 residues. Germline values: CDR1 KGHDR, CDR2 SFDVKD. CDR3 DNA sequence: TGTGCCACCAGTGACCCCGGCAGTACTAACTATGGCTACACCTTC. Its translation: CATSDPGSTNYGYTF.

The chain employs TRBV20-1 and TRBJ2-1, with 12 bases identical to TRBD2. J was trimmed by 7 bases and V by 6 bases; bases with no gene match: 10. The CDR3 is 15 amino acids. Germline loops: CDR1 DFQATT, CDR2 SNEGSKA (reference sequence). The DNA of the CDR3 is TGCAGTGCCCTAGCGGGAGGGCCGGGGTCTAATGAGCAGTTCTTC. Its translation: CSALAGGPGSNEQFF.

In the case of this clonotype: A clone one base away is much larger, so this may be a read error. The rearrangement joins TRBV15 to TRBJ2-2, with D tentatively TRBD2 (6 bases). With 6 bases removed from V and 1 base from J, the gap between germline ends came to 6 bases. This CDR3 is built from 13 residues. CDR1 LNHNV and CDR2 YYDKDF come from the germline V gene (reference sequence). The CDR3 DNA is TGTGCCACCAGGGGGGGGAACACCGGGGAGCTGTTTTTT. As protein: CATRGGNTGELFF.

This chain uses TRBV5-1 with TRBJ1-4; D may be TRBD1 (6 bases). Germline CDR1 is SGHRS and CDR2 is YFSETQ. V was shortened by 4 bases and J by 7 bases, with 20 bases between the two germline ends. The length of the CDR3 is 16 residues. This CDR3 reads CASSMVLEGESEKLFF. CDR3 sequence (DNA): TGCGCCAGCAGCATGGTCTTGGAGGGGGAAAGTGAAAAACTGTTTTTT.

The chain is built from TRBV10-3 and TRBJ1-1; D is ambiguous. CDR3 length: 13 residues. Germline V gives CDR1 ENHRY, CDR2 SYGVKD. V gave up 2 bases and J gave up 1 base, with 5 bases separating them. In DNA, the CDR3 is TGTGCCATCAGTGAGGTGGGGAACACTGAAGCTTTCTTT. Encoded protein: CAISEVGNTEAFF.

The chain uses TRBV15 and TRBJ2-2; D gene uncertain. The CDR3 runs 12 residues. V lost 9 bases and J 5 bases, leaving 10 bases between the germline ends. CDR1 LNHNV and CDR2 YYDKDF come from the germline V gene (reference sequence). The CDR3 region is CATSRSTGELFF. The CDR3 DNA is TGTGCCACTTCCCGATCTACCGGGGAGCTGTTTTTT.

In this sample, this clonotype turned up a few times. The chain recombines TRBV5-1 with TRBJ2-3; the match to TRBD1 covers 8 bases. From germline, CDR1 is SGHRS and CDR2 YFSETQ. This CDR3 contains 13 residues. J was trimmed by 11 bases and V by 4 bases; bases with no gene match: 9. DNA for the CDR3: TGCGCCAGCAGCGCCAAGGACAGGGTTGGGCAGTATTTT. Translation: CASSAKDRVGQYF.

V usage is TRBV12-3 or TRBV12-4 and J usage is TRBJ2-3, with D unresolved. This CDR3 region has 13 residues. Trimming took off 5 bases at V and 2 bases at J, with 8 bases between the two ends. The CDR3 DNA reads TGTGCCAGCAGTGCGACATTCACAGATACGCAGTATTTT. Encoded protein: CASSATFTDTQYF.

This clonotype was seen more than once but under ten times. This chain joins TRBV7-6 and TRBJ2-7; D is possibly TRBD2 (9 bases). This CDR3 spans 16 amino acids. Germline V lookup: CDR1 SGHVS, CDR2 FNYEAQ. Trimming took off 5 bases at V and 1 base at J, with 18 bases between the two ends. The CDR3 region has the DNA TGTGCCAGCAGCCCGCTAGCGGGGACAGGATCCTACGAGCAGTACTTC. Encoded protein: CASSPLAGTGSYEQYF.

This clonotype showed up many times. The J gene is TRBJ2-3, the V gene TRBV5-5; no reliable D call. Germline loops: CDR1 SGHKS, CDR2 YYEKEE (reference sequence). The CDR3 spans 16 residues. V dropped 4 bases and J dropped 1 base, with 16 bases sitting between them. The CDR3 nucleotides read TGTGCCAGCAGCCCCACCGGGTCCTTCGGCACAGATACGCAGTATTTT. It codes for CASSPTGSFGTDTQYF.

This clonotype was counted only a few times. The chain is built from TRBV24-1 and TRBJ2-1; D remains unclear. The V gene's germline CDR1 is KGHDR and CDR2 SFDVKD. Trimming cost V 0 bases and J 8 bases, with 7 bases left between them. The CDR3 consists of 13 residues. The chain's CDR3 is CATSDLNPYEQFF. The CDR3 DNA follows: TGTGCCACCAGTGATTTGAACCCCTATGAGCAGTTCTTC.

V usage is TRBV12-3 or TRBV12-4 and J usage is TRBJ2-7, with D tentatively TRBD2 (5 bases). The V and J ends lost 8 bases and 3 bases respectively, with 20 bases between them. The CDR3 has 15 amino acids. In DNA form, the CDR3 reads TGTGCCAGCCGTTCGGCCACCGGACTTGTCTACGAGCAGTACTTC. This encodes CASRSATGLVYEQYF.

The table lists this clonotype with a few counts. CDR3 DNA sequence: TGCAGCGGACTAGCGGGAGAGGGAGAGACCCAGTACTTC. It codes for CSGLAGEGETQYF. The chain employs TRBV20-1 and TRBJ2-5; TRBD2 aligns across 13 bases. Germline V gene lookup returns CDR1 DFQATT and CDR2 SNEGSKA (reference sequence). The CDR3 length is 13 residues.

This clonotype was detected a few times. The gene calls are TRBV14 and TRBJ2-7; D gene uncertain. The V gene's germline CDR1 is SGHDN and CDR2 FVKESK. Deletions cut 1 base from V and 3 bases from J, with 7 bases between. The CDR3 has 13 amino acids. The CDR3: CASSQGLVYEQYF. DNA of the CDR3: TGTGCCAGCAGCCAAGGACTTGTCTACGAGCAGTACTTC.

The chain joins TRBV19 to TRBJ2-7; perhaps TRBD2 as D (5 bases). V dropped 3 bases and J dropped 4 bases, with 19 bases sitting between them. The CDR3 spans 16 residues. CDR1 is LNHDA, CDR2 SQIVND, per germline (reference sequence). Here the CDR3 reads CASSIQSSLGLYEQYF. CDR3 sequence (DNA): TGTGCCAGTAGTATCCAGTCCTCCCTCGGACTTTACGAGCAGTACTTC. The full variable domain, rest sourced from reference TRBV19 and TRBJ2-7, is DGGITQSPKYLFRKEGQNVTLSCEQNLNHDAMYWYRQDPGQGLRLIYYSQIVNDFQKGDIAEGYSVSREKKESFPLTVTSAQKNPTAFYLCASSIQSSLGLYEQYFGPGTRLTVT.

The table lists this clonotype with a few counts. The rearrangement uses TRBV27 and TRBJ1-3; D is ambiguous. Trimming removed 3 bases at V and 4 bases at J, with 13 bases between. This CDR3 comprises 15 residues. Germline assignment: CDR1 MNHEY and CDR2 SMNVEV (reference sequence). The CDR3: CASSFSVIPGNTIYF. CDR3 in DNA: TGTGCCAGCAGTTTCAGTGTAATTCCGGGAAACACCATATATTTT.

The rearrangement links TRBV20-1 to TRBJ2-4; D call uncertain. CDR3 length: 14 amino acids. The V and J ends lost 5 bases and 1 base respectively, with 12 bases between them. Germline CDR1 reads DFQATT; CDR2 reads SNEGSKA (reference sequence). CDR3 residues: CSAQILGAKNIQYF. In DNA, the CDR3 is TGCAGTGCTCAAATTCTAGGGGCCAAAAACATTCAGTACTTC.

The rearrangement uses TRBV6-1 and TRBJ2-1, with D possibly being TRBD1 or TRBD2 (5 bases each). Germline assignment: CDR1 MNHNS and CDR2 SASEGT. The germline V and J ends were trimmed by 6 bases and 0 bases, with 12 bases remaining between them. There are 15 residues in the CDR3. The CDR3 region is CASRRGVSSYNEQFF. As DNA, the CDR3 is TGTGCCAGCAGGAGGGGTGTTAGCTCCTACAATGAGCAGTTCTTC.

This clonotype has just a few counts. CDR3 in amino acids: CASSLGQAGELFF. The CDR3 DNA is TGTGCCAGCAGCTTAGGACAGGCCGGGGAGCTGTTTTTT. The chain employs TRBV7-3 and TRBJ2-2; 7 bases fit TRBD1. V shed 2 bases, J shed 6 bases, and the junction held 0 bases outside the gene matches. CDR1 is SGHTA, CDR2 FQGTGA, per germline. The CDR3 sequence is 13 residues long.

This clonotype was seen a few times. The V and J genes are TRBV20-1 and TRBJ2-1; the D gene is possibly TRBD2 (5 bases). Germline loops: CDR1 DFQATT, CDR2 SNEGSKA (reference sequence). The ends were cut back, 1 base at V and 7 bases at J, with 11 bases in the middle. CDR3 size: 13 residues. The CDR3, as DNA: TGCAGTGCTAGAGTGGGTAGCGTGAATGAGCAGTTCTTC. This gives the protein CSARVGSVNEQFF.

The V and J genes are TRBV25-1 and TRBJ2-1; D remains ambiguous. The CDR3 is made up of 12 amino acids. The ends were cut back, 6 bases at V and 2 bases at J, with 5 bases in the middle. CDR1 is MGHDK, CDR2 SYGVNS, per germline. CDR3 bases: TGTGCCAGCAGCGAGACCTACAATGAGCAGTTCTTC. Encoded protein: CASSETYNEQFF.

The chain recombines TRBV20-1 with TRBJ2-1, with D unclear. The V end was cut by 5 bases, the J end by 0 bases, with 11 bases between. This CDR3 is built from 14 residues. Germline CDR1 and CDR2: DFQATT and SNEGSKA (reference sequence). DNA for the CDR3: TGCAGTGCTTCGGCGGAGAGCTCCTACAATGAGCAGTTCTTC. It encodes CSASAESSYNEQFF.